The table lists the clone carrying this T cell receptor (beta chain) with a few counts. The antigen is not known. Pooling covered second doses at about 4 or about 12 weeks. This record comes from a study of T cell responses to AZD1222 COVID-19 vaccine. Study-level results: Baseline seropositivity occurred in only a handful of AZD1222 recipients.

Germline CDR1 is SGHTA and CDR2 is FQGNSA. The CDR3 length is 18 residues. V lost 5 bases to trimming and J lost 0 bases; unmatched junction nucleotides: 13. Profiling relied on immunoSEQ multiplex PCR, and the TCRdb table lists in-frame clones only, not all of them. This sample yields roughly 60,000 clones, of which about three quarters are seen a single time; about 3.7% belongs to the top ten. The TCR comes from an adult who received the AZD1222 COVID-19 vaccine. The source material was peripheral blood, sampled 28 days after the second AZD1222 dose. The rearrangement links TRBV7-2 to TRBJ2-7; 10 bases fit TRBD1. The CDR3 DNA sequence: TGTGCCAGCAGCGAGAGGCGACAGGGGGCGGTCAGCTCCTACGAGCAGTACTTC. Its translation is CASSERRQGAVSSYEQYF.